The clone carrying this T cell receptor beta chain was seen at least ten times. The antigen is unknown. The entry originates in a study of T cells in Graves' hyperthyroidism and ophthalmopathy. Study results and caveats: Blood also showed most of the thyroid clonotypes that were expanded above 0.001.

There are 15 residues in the CDR3. V shed 6 bases, J shed 2 bases, and the junction held 6 bases outside the gene matches. Germline lookup yields CDR1 MNHNS and CDR2 SASEGT. Amplified TCR beta CDR3 regions came from RNA transcripts. A first-round RT-PCR of the TCR CDR3 used the HTBI primer set. TCRdb re-analysed the multiplex PCR reads in MiXCR, keeping a single row per CDR3 protein. The profile shows nearly 600,000 distinct CDR3 sequences, 13% to 15% of them singletons. The PBMCs studied were ones that came from 10 ml fresh peripheral blood. The sequence came from a woman aged 18-29 years with Graves' ophthalmopathy. This chain joins TRBV6-1 and TRBJ2-7; the match to TRBD2 covers 11 bases. Sequencing used blood. The CDR3 region has the DNA TGTGCCAGCAGAGCCGGGACTAGCGGACCCTACGAGCAGTACTTC. Its protein product is CASRAGTSGPYEQYF.